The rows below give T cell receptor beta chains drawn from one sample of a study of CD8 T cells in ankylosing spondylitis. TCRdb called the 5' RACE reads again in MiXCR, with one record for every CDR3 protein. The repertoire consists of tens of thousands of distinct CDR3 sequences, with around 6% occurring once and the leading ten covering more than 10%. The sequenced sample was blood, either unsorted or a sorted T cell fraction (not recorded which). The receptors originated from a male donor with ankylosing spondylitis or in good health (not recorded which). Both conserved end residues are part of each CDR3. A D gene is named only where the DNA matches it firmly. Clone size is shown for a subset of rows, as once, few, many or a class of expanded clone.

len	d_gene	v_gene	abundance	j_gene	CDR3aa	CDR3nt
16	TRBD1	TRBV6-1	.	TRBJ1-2	CASSPGTGGLVCGYTF	TGTGCCAGCAGTCCCGGGACAGGGGGGCTGGTCTGTGGCTACACCTTC
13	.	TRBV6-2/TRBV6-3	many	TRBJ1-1	CASRGLPNTEAFF	TGTGCCAGCAGGGGACTGCCGAACACTGAAGCTTTCTTT
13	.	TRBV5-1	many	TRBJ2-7	CASSLGFLLEQYF	TGCGCCAGCAGCTTGGGATTCTTACTCGAGCAGTACTTC
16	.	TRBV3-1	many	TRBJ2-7	CASSPPGRSGVLEQYF	TGTGCCAGCAGCCCCCCCGGACGTAGCGGAGTTCTTGAGCAGTACTTC
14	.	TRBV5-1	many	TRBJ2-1	CASSPGSVGNEQFF	TGCGCCAGCAGCCCGGGGTCCGTCGGCAATGAGCAGTTCTTC
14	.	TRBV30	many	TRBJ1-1	CAWSPPGKNTEAFF	TGTGCCTGGAGTCCACCAGGAAAGAACACTGAAGCTTTCTTT
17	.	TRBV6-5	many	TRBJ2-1	CASSYPQGGSSYNEQFF	TGTGCCAGCAGTTACCCCCAGGGGGGCAGCTCCTACAATGAGCAGTTCTTC
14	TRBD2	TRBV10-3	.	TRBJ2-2	CATKLAPNTGELFF	TGTGCCACCAAACTAGCGCCGAACACCGGGGAGCTGTTTTTT
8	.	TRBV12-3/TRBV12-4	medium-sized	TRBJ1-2	CASSFWDF	TGTGCCAGCAGTTTCTGGGACTTC
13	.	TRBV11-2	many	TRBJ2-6	CASSPSGANVLTF	TGTGCCAGCAGCCCCTCTGGGGCCAACGTCCTGACTTTC
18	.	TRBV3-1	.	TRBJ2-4	CACTTPGAGVGAKNIQYF	TGTGCCTGCACCACACCGGGGGCGGGGGTAGGAGCCAAAAACATTCAGTACTTC
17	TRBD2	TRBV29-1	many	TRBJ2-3	CSVGGRLAVQDTDTQYF	TGCAGCGTGGGGGGGAGACTAGCGGTACAAGACACAGATACGCAGTATTTT
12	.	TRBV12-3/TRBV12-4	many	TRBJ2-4	CASSLVGTPRYF	TGTGCCAGCAGTTTAGTCGGGACCCCGAGGTACTTC
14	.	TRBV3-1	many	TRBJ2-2	CASSQYPGAGELFF	TGTGCCAGCAGCCAATACCCAGGGGCCGGGGAGCTGTTTTTT
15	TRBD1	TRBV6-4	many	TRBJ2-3	CASSERQGATDTQYF	TGTGCCAGCAGTGAGAGACAGGGGGCAACAGATACGCAGTATTTT
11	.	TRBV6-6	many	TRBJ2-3	CASSVTDTQYF	TGTGCCAGCAGTGTGACAGATACGCAGTATTTT
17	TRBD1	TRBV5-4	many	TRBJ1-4	CASSRGQGAATNEKLFF	TGTGCCAGCAGCAGAGGTCAGGGGGCGGCAACTAATGAAAAACTGTTTTTT
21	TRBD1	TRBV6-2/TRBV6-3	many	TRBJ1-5	CASSYSLSRDRGLGSNQPQHF	TGTGCCAGCAGTTACTCACTATCCCGGGACAGGGGGCTGGGAAGCAATCAGCCCCAGCATTTT
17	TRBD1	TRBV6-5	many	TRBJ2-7	CASSYSRQGARRHEQYF	TGTGCCAGCAGTTACTCTCGGCAGGGGGCACGGAGGCACGAGCAGTACTTC
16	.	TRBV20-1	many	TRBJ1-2	CSAKGTKTGSNYGYTF	TGCAGTGCTAAAGGGACAAAGACGGGTAGTAACTATGGCTACACCTTC
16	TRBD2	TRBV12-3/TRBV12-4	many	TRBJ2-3	CASSITRGGPSDTQYF	TGTGCCAGCAGCATTACACGGGGGGGACCATCAGATACGCAGTATTTT
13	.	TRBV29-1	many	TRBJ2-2	CSVTGRNTGELFF	TGCAGCGTTACCGGACGGAACACCGGGGAGCTGTTTTTT
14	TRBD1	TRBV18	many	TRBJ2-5	CASSLTGGQETQYF	TGTGCCAGCTCACTTACAGGGGGTCAAGAGACCCAGTACTTC
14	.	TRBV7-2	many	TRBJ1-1	CASSRQVRNTEAFF	TGTGCCAGCAGCAGACAGGTGAGGAACACTGAAGCTTTCTTT
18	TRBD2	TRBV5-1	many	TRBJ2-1	CASSSSGTSGGVLNEQFF	TGCGCCAGCAGCTCCTCCGGGACTAGCGGGGGGGTCTTGAATGAGCAGTTCTTC
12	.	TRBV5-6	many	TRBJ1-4	CASSLFGEKLFF	TGTGCCAGCAGCTTGTTCGGCGAAAAACTGTTTTTT
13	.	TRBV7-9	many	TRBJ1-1	CASSLVRNTEAFF	TGTGCCAGCAGCTTAGTCCGGAACACTGAAGCTTTCTTT
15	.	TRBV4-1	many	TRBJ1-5	CASSQLQLSNQPQHF	TGCGCCAGCAGCCAACTTCAGCTTAGCAATCAGCCCCAGCATTTT
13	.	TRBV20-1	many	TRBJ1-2	CSARQPSNYGYTF	TGCAGTGCCCGACAGCCTTCTAACTATGGCTACACCTTC
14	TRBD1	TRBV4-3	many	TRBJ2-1	CASSHPGGSNEQFF	TGCGCCAGCAGCCACCCAGGGGGATCCAATGAGCAGTTCTTC
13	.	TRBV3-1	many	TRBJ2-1	CASSQELGVMQFF	TGTGCCAGCAGCCAAGAGCTGGGCGTGATGCAGTTCTTC
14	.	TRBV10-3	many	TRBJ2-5	CAISESQGRETQYF	TGTGCCATCAGTGAGTCACAGGGTCGGGAGACCCAGTACTTC
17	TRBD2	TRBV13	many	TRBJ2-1	CASSLPAGGFSYNEQFF	TGTGCCAGCAGCTTACCGGCCGGGGGGTTCTCCTACAATGAGCAGTTCTTC
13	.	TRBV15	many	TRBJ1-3	CATSRDLAGRTDF	TGTGCCACCAGCAGAGATCTGGCAGGAAGGACGGATTTT
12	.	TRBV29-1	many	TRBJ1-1	CSAEHANTEAFF	TGCAGCGCCGAACATGCGAACACTGAAGCTTTCTTT
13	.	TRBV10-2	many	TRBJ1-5	CASFSGVGQPQHF	TGCGCCAGCTTTTCGGGGGTGGGGCAGCCCCAGCATTTT
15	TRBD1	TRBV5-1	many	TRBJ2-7	CASSTTGGSSYEQYF	TGCGCCAGCAGCACGACAGGGGGGAGCTCCTACGAGCAGTACTTC
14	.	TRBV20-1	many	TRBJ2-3	CSAQATALMNTQYF	TGCAGTGCCCAGGCAACGGCTTTAATGAATACGCAGTATTTT
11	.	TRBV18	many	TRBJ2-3	CASSPSDTQYF	TGTGCCAGCTCACCATCGGATACGCAGTATTTT
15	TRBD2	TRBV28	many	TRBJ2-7	CASSRSGRQTYEQYF	TGTGCCAGCAGTCGTAGCGGGAGACAGACCTACGAGCAGTACTTC
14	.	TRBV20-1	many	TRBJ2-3	CSARDFGWTDTQYF	TGCAGTGCCAGGGACTTCGGATGGACAGATACGCAGTATTTT
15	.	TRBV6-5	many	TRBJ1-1	CASSYGGRGNTEAFF	TGTGCCAGCAGTTACGGGGGACGGGGGAACACTGAAGCTTTCTTT